This T cell receptor beta chain was captured by sequencing in a study of T cells in Graves' hyperthyroidism and ophthalmopathy. This CDR3 is 13 amino acids long. Per the germline V gene, CDR1 is SEHNR and CDR2 is FQNEAQ (reference sequence). With 4 bases removed from V and 7 bases from J, the gap between germline ends came to 10 bases. Amplified TCR beta CDR3 regions came from RNA transcripts. TCR CDR3 regions were first amplified by RT-PCR with HTBI primers. TCRdb re-called the multiplex PCR reads with MiXCR, one entry per CDR3 protein. The sample has 600,000 to 700,000 distinct CDR3 sequences, just under 45% seen once.

V usage is TRBV7-9 and J usage is TRBJ1-4, with D uncertain. The sample was peripheral blood or thyroid tissue (not recorded which). This clonotype was obtained from an adult man with Graves' disease, either hyperthyroidism or ophthalmopathy (not recorded which). The CDR3, as DNA: TGTGCCAGCAGCTCCCCTAGCGGTGAAAAACTGTTTTTT. This codes for CASSSPSGEKLFF.